Below, 23 T cell receptor beta chains from the same sample are listed, as sequenced in a study of cytomegalovirus exposure and HLA in healthy donors. It was with 60 Vbeta and 13 Jbeta primers that the PCR ran. Sequencing used immunoSEQ multiplex PCR; TCRdb keeps in-frame clones, though not all of them. Altogether 75,000 to 95,000 clones are present, roughly 78% being singletons, with the ten largest covering under 5%. The sequencing sample was made of PBMCs. The receptors were gathered from a male donor in good health and CMV-seropositive.

By share of the sample, this clone is medium-sized. The chain joins TRBV5-1 to TRBJ2-1; TRBD2 matches at 10 bases. The CDR3 extends over 14 amino acids. Germline lookup yields CDR1 SGHRS and CDR2 YFSETQ. V lost 4 bases and J lost 9; bases outside the gene matches: 7. Here the CDR3 DNA reads TGCGCCAGCAGCCCCGGGACTAGCGTAGGTGAGCAGTTCTTC. It translates to CASSPGTSVGEQFF.

This clone was counted only a few times. The J gene is TRBJ2-1, the V gene TRBV5-1; 8 nucleotides align to TRBD1. V lost 4 bases to trimming and J lost 2 bases; unmatched junction nucleotides: 5. Germline loops: CDR1 SGHRS, CDR2 YFSETQ. The length of the CDR3 is 15 residues. The DNA of the CDR3 is TGCGCCAGCAGCCCGACAGGGGTACCCTACAATGAGCAGTTCTTC. Residues: CASSPTGVPYNEQFF.

This clone has just one count. The rearrangement links TRBV13 to TRBJ1-1; TRBD1 matches at 9 bases. CDR1 and CDR2 from the germline V gene are PRHDT and FYEKMQ (reference sequence). This CDR3 has 15 residues. Germline trimming cut 6 bases from V and 10 bases from J; bases unmatched to any gene: 15. The CDR3 is CASSLEWTGARGAFF. For the CDR3, the DNA is TGTGCCAGCAGTCTAGAATGGACAGGGGCGCGTGGAGCTTTCTTT.

The chain recombines TRBV28 with TRBJ2-3; D remains ambiguous. The CDR3 is 13 residues long. V was shortened by 8 bases and J by 4 bases, with 13 bases between the two germline ends. The germline V gene has CDR1 MDHEN and CDR2 SYDVKM. CDR3 sequence: CASAYDAADTQYF. The CDR3 DNA is TGTGCCAGCGCCTACGATGCGGCAGATACGCAGTATTTT. Full variable domain (remainder filled in from reference TRBV28 and TRBJ2-3): DVKVTQSSRYLVKRTGEKVFLECVQDMDHENMFWYRQDPGLGLRLIYFSYDVKMKEKGDIPEGYSVSREKKERFSLILESASTNQTSMYLCASAYDAADTQYFGPGTRLTVL.

This chain uses TRBV2 with TRBJ1-5, with TRBD1 as a possible D gene (5 bases). From germline, CDR1 is SNHLY and CDR2 FYNNEI. The length of the CDR3 is 15 residues. Trimming stripped 2 bases from V and 7 bases from J, with 15 bases between. Here the CDR3 reads CASSESMGGSQPQHF. The CDR3 DNA sequence: TGTGCCAGCAGTGAAAGTATGGGGGGGTCCCAGCCCCAGCATTTT.

Notes on this clone: Distinct nucleotide sequences in the sample also encode this CDR3. J is TRBJ2-7 and V is TRBV18; TRBD1 is a possible D gene (6 bases). The CDR3 runs to 14 residues. From germline, CDR1 is KGHSH and CDR2 LQKENI. Trimming cost V 3 bases and J 2 bases, with 11 bases left between them. CDR3 protein: CASSPGTGPYEQYF. The CDR3 DNA reads as TGTGCCAGCTCACCGGGTACAGGGCCCTACGAGCAGTACTTC.

J is TRBJ1-2 and V is TRBV28; 10 bases fit TRBD1. The germline V gene has CDR1 MDHEN and CDR2 SYDVKM. With 7 bases clipped from V and 0 bases from J, the junction kept 2 bases outside the gene matches. This CDR3 spans 14 amino acids. CDR3 nucleotide sequence: TGTGCCAGCAATGACAGGGGGCCTAACTATGGCTACACCTTC. It is translated as CASNDRGPNYGYTF.

The J gene is TRBJ2-5, the V gene TRBV4-2; D may be TRBD2 (6 bases). Germline V gene lookup returns CDR1 LGHNA and CDR2 YNFKEQ. The V end lost 0 bases, the J end lost 5 bases, and 10 bases lay between the germline ends. The CDR3 runs to 14 residues. CDR3 sequence (DNA): TGTGCCAGCAGCCAAGATGCCCTAGCGGAGACCCAGTACTTC. Translated, it gives CASSQDALAETQYF.

Only a few counts were recorded for this clone. V and J are TRBV6-1 and TRBJ2-2; D possibly corresponds to TRBD2 (5 bases). The V gene's germline CDR1 is MNHNS and CDR2 SASEGT. V gave up 10 bases and J gave up 1 base, with 10 bases separating them. This CDR3 spans 13 amino acids. CDR3 protein: CATRTENTGELFF. The CDR3 DNA follows: TGTGCCACCAGGACTGAGAACACCGGGGAGCTGTTTTTT.

Worth noting for this clone: Likely a read error: the CDR3 ends without its conserved phenylalanine or tryptophan. The chain recombines TRBV2 with TRBJ1-1; D unresolved. The CDR3 totals 11 residues. The V gene's germline CDR1 is SNHLY and CDR2 FYNNEI. The ends were cut back, 3 bases at V and 3 bases at J, with 2 bases in the middle. The CDR3 DNA is TGTGCCAGCAGTGAGGACACTGAAGCTTTCCTT. Translation gives CASSEDTEAFL.

This clone was found once. The V gene is TRBV5-1, the J gene TRBJ2-7; tentative D call: TRBD1 (5 bases). Between the trimmed V and J ends, which lost 3 bases and 9 bases, there was a span of 16 bases. The CDR3 extends over 13 amino acids. Germline V CDR1 and CDR2: SGHRS, YFSETQ. The CDR3 nucleotides are TGCGCCAGCAGCTCCCCGCAGGGTGCACGGCAGTACTTC. The encoded protein is CASSSPQGARQYF. Complete variable domain (other parts from reference TRBV5-1 and TRBJ2-7): KAGVTQTPRYLIKTRGQQVTLSCSPISGHRSVSWYQQTPGQGLQFLFEYFSETQRNKGNFPGRFSGRQFSNSRSEMNVSTLELGDSALYLCASSSPQGARQYFGPGTRLTVT.

This clone was observed a single time. V is TRBV5-1 and J is TRBJ1-4; 9 nucleotides match TRBD1. The CDR3 consists of 17 residues. CDR1 and CDR2 (germline): SGHRS, YFSETQ. The junction had 8 bases not matched to a gene; V was cut back by 4 bases and J by 1 base. In DNA form, the CDR3 reads TGCGCCAGCAGCACTTCGCCGGACAGGGGAACTAATGAAAAACTGTTTTTT. This gives the protein CASSTSPDRGTNEKLFF.

The chain is built from TRBV27 and TRBJ2-5, with D tentatively TRBD2 (6 bases). There are 15 residues in the CDR3. Trimming stripped 1 base from V and 2 bases from J, with 11 bases between. Germline V gene data show CDR1 as MNHEY and CDR2 as SMNVEV (reference sequence). The CDR3, as DNA: TGTGCCAGCAGTTTATTTCCGGGGGAACAAGAGACCCAGTACTTC. Amino acids: CASSLFPGEQETQYF.

The rearrangement joins TRBV28 to TRBJ2-1; 12 nucleotides line up with TRBD2. Trimming removed 5 bases from V and 0 bases from J; junction bases left unmatched: 5. The CDR3 extends over 17 amino acids. Germline V gives CDR1 MDHEN, CDR2 SYDVKM. Here the CDR3 DNA reads TGTGCCAGCAGTAAAAGGACTAGCGGGGTCTCCTACAATGAGCAGTTCTTC. Its protein is CASSKRTSGVSYNEQFF.

The rearrangement links TRBV28 to TRBJ2-5; D is unresolved. Near its end, the DNA agrees better with TRBJ2-7, so the J call may be wrong. The CDR3 spans 12 residues. Germline lookup yields CDR1 MDHEN and CDR2 SYDVKM. The CDR3 sequence is CASRADSYEQYF. Here the CDR3 DNA reads TGTGCCAGCAGGGCGGATTCCTACGAGCAGTACTTC.

The rearrangement links TRBV6-1 to TRBJ2-1; tentatively, D is TRBD1 (6 bases). V lost 2 bases and J lost 8, with 13 bases in between. The CDR3 is 14 residues long. The germline V gene encodes CDR1 MNHNS and CDR2 SASEGT. CDR3 residues: CASSELGQSHEQFF. The CDR3 DNA reads as TGTGCCAGCAGTGAACTCGGACAGTCCCATGAGCAGTTCTTC.

The chain joins TRBV6-1 to TRBJ1-6; no firm D call. Germline CDR1 and CDR2: MNHNS and SASEGT. The length of the CDR3 is 15 residues. V lost 2 bases, J lost 0 bases, and 5 bases lay in between. CDR3 sequence: CASSEISSYNSPLHF. The DNA of the CDR3 is TGTGCCAGCAGTGAAATCAGCTCCTATAATTCACCCCTCCACTTT.

V and J are TRBV11-2 and TRBJ2-1, with unresolved D. V was shortened by 6 bases and J by 0 bases, with 12 bases between the two germline ends. CDR3 size: 15 residues. Per germline, CDR1 SGHAT and CDR2 FQNNGV. CDR3 in DNA: TGTGCCAGCAGTTTGGGCCCGAGCTCCTACAATGAGCAGTTCTTC. Amino acids: CASSLGPSSYNEQFF.

This chain joins TRBV5-1 and TRBJ1-2; TRBD1 agrees at 7 bases. The J segment lost 1 base and the V segment lost 7 bases, leaving 10 bases of the junction unmatched. The CDR3 extends over 15 amino acids. Germline assignment: CDR1 SGHRS and CDR2 YFSETQ. DNA for the CDR3: TGCGCCAGCGCATCTCAGGGGGTTAATAACTATGGCTACACCTTC. Residues: CASASQGVNNYGYTF.

The gene calls are TRBV11-2 and TRBJ2-1, with 10 bases fitting TRBD2. Germline trimming cut 1 base from V and 15 bases from J; bases unmatched to any gene: 12. Germline V gene sequence: CDR1 SGHAT, CDR2 FQNNGV. The CDR3 is 15 amino acids. The CDR3 spells CASSLAGLAGGSRFF. For the CDR3, the DNA is TGTGCCAGCAGCTTAGCGGGTTTAGCGGGAGGATCGCGGTTCTTC. Full variable domain (remainder filled in from reference TRBV11-2 and TRBJ2-1): EAGVAQSPRYKIIEKRQSVAFWCNPISGHATLYWYQQILGQGPKLLIQFQNNGVVDDSQLPKDRFSAERLKGVDSTLKIQPAKLEDSAVYLCASSLAGLAGGSRFFGPGTRLTVL.

This sequence joins TRBV9 and TRBJ1-2; 8 bases fit TRBD1. The CDR3 has 15 residues. Per germline, CDR1 SGDLS and CDR2 YYNGEE. The ends lost 1 base at V and 3 bases at J; junction bases unmatched: 5. CDR3 region: CASSVLTGGDYGYTF. The CDR3 nucleotides are TGTGCCAGCAGCGTACTAACAGGGGGGGACTATGGCTACACCTTC.

V gene TRBV7-7 combines with J gene TRBJ2-1; 9 nucleotides agree with TRBD2. Germline loops: CDR1 SSHAT, CDR2 FNYEAQ (reference sequence). V dropped 1 base and J dropped 6; count of bases not matched to a gene: 10. CDR3 size: 17 residues. The CDR3 region is CASSLGLGSGSSNEQFF. CDR3 in DNA: TGTGCCAGCAGCTTAGGGTTGGGTAGCGGGAGCTCCAATGAGCAGTTCTTC. The whole variable domain, filled in from reference TRBV7-7 and TRBJ2-1, reads GAGVSQSPRYKVTKRGQDVTLRCDPISSHATLYWYQQALGQGPEFLTYFNYEAQPDKSGLPSDRFSAERPEGSISTLTIQRTEQRDSAMYRCASSLGLGSGSSNEQFFGPGTRLTVL.

This sequence joins TRBV28 and TRBJ2-7, with 8 bases lining up with TRBD2. Germline V CDR1 and CDR2: MDHEN, SYDVKM. The trim removed 8 bases at V and 4 bases at J, leaving 10 bases unmatched. The CDR3 runs to 14 residues. The chain's CDR3 is CASREGPVGYEQYF. The CDR3 bases are TGTGCCAGCCGGGAGGGTCCGGTAGGGTACGAGCAGTACTTC.